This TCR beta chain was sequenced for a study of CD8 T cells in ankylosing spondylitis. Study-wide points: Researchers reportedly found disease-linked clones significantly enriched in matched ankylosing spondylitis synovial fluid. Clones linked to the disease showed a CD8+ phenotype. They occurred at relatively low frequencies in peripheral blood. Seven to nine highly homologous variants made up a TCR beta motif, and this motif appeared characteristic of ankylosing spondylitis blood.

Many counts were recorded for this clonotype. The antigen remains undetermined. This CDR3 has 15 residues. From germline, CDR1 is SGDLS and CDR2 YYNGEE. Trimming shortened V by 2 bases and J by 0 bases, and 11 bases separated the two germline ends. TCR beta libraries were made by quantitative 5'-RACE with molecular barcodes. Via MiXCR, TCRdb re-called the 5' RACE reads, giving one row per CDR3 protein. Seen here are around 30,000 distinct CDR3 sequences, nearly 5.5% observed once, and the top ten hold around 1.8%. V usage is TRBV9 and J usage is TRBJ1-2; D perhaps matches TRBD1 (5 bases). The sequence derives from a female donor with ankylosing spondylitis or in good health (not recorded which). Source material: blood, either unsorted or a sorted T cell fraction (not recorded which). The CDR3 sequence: CASSVGTEANYGYTF. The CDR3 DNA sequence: TGTGCCAGCAGCGTTGGGACCGAAGCTAACTATGGCTACACCTTC.